Listed here is a single T cell receptor (beta chain). The antigen remains undetermined. This record comes from a study of T cell responses to AZD1222 COVID-19 vaccine. Points from the study as a whole: The study sampled repertoires only after the peak T cell response. Nearly half of spike-specific TCRs reportedly target unmutated variant regions. Females made up more of the donors, who were largely white British, and clonal diversity may have come out too low.

The CDR3 is made up of 14 amino acids. Trimming cost V 4 bases and J 4 bases; bases outside gene matches: 7. Per the germline V gene, CDR1 is GTSNPN and CDR2 is SVGIG (reference sequence). The table came from immunoSEQ multiplex PCR; TCRdb's copy has only in-frame clones and leaves some out. The table lists 150,000 to 180,000 clones, about 86% of them singletons. The V and J genes are TRBV30 and TRBJ2-1; 7 bases are shared with TRBD2. This receptor was identified in an adult in good health. The source was peripheral blood, collected on day 0 of MenACWY control vaccination. The CDR3 bases are TGTGCCTGGAAAGGCGGGAGAAGTTACAATGAGCAGTTCTTC. Protein sequence: CAWKGGRSYNEQFF.